These 25 T cell receptor beta chains share one sample of origin, sequenced in a study of beta chain features in type 1 diabetes listed by TCRdb under 2018. Libraries came from the immunoSEQ multiplex PCR assay. The entire amount of isolated RNA was reverse transcribed using the High Capacity cDNA Reverse Transcription Kit, so the sequenced TCRB transcripts were expressed ones. The table comes from immuneACCESS by way of TCRdb, which keeps in-frame sequences with V and J called. Part of the clones is missing from these tables; in studies checked, under half for an unresolved V gene and the rest for unknown reasons. The sample table contains around 450,000 clones; only one count was recorded for roughly 11% of them. About 0.045% of the sample is in the top ten clones. The sequencing input was naive CD4+ T cells from blood. Explained via the paper, the cell subset or site label denotes: true naive CD4+ T cells. The receptors stem from a young woman in good health.

The V call is TRBV25-1, the J call TRBJ1-1; D remains unclear. The CDR3 is made up of 14 amino acids. Germline CDR1 MGHDK, CDR2 SYGVNS. V shed 5 bases and J shed 1 base, with 11 bases lying between them. Here the CDR3 reads CASSSSGSNTEAFF. CDR3 nucleotides: TGTGCCAGCAGTTCGTCAGGATCGAACACTGAAGCTTTCTTT.

The chain links TRBV7-9 to TRBJ2-1; 9 bases are shared with TRBD2. V lost 1 base to trimming and J lost 5 bases; unmatched junction nucleotides: 0. Germline values: CDR1 SEHNR, CDR2 FQNEAQ (reference sequence). This CDR3 has 14 amino acids. CDR3 DNA: TGTGCCAGCAGCTTAGGACTAGCGGACAATGAGCAGTTCTTC. Protein sequence: CASSLGLADNEQFF. Drawing the rest from reference TRBV7-9 and TRBJ2-1, the complete variable domain is DTGVSQNPRHKITKRGQNVTFRCDPISEHNRLYWYRQTLGQGPEFLTYFQNEAQLEKSRLLSDRFSAERPKGSFSTLEIQRTEQGDSAMYLCASSLGLADNEQFFGPGTRLTVL.

This clone was seen a few times. The chain uses TRBV19 and TRBJ2-5, with no clear D. Germline CDR1 and CDR2: LNHDA and SQIVND (reference sequence). The V and J ends lost 4 bases and 1 base respectively, with 10 bases between them. The CDR3 covers 14 residues. CDR3 sequence: CASSNSISQETQYF. CDR3 nucleotides: TGTGCCAGTAGTAATTCTATTTCCCAAGAGACCCAGTACTTC.

The chain employs TRBV4-2 and TRBJ2-7; TRBD2 matches 7 bases. Germline V gene lookup returns CDR1 LGHNA and CDR2 YNFKEQ. The V and J ends lost 0 bases and 0 bases, in that order; junction bases with no gene match: 2. The CDR3 totals 15 residues. CDR3 DNA sequence: TGTGCCAGCAGCCAAGATCGGGGGGACTCCTACGAGCAGTACTTC. Translation: CASSQDRGDSYEQYF.

The chain links TRBV5-1 to TRBJ2-1; D remains ambiguous. With 3 bases removed from V and 9 bases from J, the gap between germline ends came to 10 bases. Germline values: CDR1 SGHRS, CDR2 YFSETQ. The CDR3 consists of 12 residues. The CDR3 reads CASSSDLGEQFF. The DNA for the CDR3 is TGCGCCAGCAGCTCGGACCTTGGTGAGCAGTTCTTC. The full variable domain, with the rest looked up from reference TRBV5-1 and TRBJ2-1, is KAGVTQTPRYLIKTRGQQVTLSCSPISGHRSVSWYQQTPGQGLQFLFEYFSETQRNKGNFPGRFSGRQFSNSRSEMNVSTLELGDSALYLCASSSDLGEQFFGPGTRLTVL.

This clone appeared a few times. The rearrangement uses TRBV7-9 and TRBJ1-5; 11 bases match TRBD1. This CDR3 comprises 16 residues. CDR1 is SEHNR, CDR2 FQNEAQ, per germline (reference sequence). V lost 5 bases and J lost 3; bases outside the gene matches: 6. The CDR3 DNA is TGTGCCAGCAGCACCGGGACAGGGGGATACAATCAGCCCCAGCATTTT. Protein product: CASSTGTGGYNQPQHF.

This clone was counted only a few times. The chain links TRBV4-3 to TRBJ2-7, with D perhaps being TRBD1 or TRBD2 (5 bases each). This CDR3 contains 15 residues. Between the trimmed V and J ends, which lost 1 base and 7 bases, there was a span of 17 bases. The V gene's germline CDR1 is LGHNA and CDR2 YSLEER. The CDR3 spells CASSQGLSQGDEQYF. In nucleotides, the CDR3 is TGCGCCAGCAGCCAAGGGCTATCGCAGGGAGATGAGCAGTACTTC.

The chain joins TRBV9 to TRBJ1-1; D is unresolved. CDR3 size: 17 residues. Germline values: CDR1 SGDLS, CDR2 YYNGEE. The V and J ends lost 0 bases and 0 bases respectively, with 15 bases between them. The CDR3: CASSVDPGGTLNTEAFF. In DNA, the CDR3 is TGTGCCAGCAGCGTAGATCCTGGAGGAACCTTGAACACTGAAGCTTTCTTT.

This clone came up a few times. The V gene is TRBV27, the J gene TRBJ1-2; D is uncertain. V lost 8 bases and J lost 4, with 14 bases in between. The CDR3 consists of 13 residues. Germline lookup yields CDR1 MNHEY and CDR2 SMNVEV (reference sequence). The CDR3 DNA reads as TGTGCCAGCTTACTAAATGGGATCTATGGCTACACCTTC. Residues: CASLLNGIYGYTF.

This clone was observed a few times. The rearrangement links TRBV5-1 to TRBJ1-1, with unresolved D. This CDR3 is 15 amino acids long. The germline V and J ends were trimmed by 0 bases and 0 bases, with 9 bases remaining between them. CDR1 is SGHRS, CDR2 YFSETQ, per germline. The CDR3 region has the DNA TGCGCCAGCAGCTTGGATCCCGGGATGAACACTGAAGCTTTCTTT. Translated: CASSLDPGMNTEAFF.

In this sample, this clone turned up a few times. The chain is built from TRBV29-1 and TRBJ2-3, with 9 bases matching TRBD1. The CDR3 totals 15 residues. V lost 6 bases, J lost 2 bases, and 9 bases stayed unmatched. Germline-derived CDR1 and CDR2 are SQVTM and ANQGSEA. CDR3 sequence reads: CSVHDRGIPTDTQYF. DNA for the CDR3: TGCAGCGTCCACGACAGGGGGATCCCCACAGATACGCAGTATTTT.

The chain carries TRBV9 and TRBJ1-2; D gene uncertain. Trimming stripped 3 bases from V and 2 bases from J, with 11 bases between. The germline V gene has CDR1 SGDLS and CDR2 YYNGEE. The CDR3 has 14 residues. Here the CDR3 reads CASSGRISNYGYTF. The CDR3 nucleotides read TGTGCCAGCAGCGGCAGGATATCAAACTATGGCTACACCTTC.

The sample holds a few counts of this clone. The chain is built from TRBV2 and TRBJ2-5; D remains ambiguous. Germline loops: CDR1 SNHLY, CDR2 FYNNEI. The CDR3 has 10 residues. The V gene lost 5 bases and the J gene lost 14 bases, with 12 bases spanning the gap. CDR3 sequence reads: CASSWRTVYF. CDR3 nucleotide sequence: TGTGCCAGCAGTTGGAGAACAGTTTACTTC.

The table lists this clone with a few counts. The chain joins TRBV29-1 to TRBJ2-3, with a possible D match to TRBD2 (6 bases). The V end lost 3 bases, the J end lost 3 bases, and 16 bases lay between the germline ends. The CDR3 length is 15 residues. Germline values: CDR1 SQVTM, CDR2 ANQGSEA. CDR3 residues: CSVDPSGRGTDTQYF. In DNA form, the CDR3 reads TGCAGCGTTGACCCCAGCGGGCGGGGTACAGATACGCAGTATTTT.

The V gene is TRBV9, the J gene TRBJ1-6, with TRBD1 as a possible D gene (6 bases). Between the trimmed V and J ends, which lost 0 bases and 4 bases, there was a span of 8 bases. The CDR3 is 15 amino acids. Looked up from germline, CDR1 is SGDLS and CDR2 is YYNGEE. The CDR3 DNA is TGTGCCAGCAGCGTAGGTGGACAGTATAATTCACCCCTCCACTTT. Protein sequence: CASSVGGQYNSPLHF.

In its sample, this clone was seen once. The rearrangement joins TRBV27 to TRBJ2-5, with D perhaps assigned TRBD1 or TRBD2 (5 bases each). Germline V gene sequence: CDR1 MNHEY, CDR2 SMNVEV (reference sequence). The CDR3 covers 11 residues. Trimming took 4 bases from V and 7 from J, leaving 7 bases between them. The CDR3 reads CASSSGGTQYF. The CDR3 bases are TGTGCCAGCAGTTCTGGGGGGACCCAGTACTTC.

This clone occurred a few times. The chain joins TRBV20-1 to TRBJ2-7, with TRBD1 matching over 7 bases. This CDR3 spans 11 amino acids. Germline loops: CDR1 DFQATT, CDR2 SNEGSKA (reference sequence). V dropped 6 bases and J dropped 3; count of bases not matched to a gene: 2. The CDR3 loop is CSANRGYEQYF. The CDR3 DNA follows: TGCAGTGCAAACAGGGGCTACGAGCAGTACTTC.

J is TRBJ2-5 and V is TRBV4-1, with 14 bases that match TRBD2. Losses at the gene ends were 0 bases for V and 5 bases for J; bases not matched to a gene: 14. Germline-derived CDR1 and CDR2 are MGHRA and YSYEKL. The CDR3 has 20 residues. The CDR3 sequence: CASSQDYRGTSGSRMETQYF. CDR3 sequence (DNA): TGCGCCAGCAGCCAAGATTACCGAGGGACTAGCGGGAGTAGGATGGAGACCCAGTACTTC.

There are a few counts of this clone. The CDR3 is CATSPVLGASYNEQFF. CDR3 DNA: TGTGCCACCAGCCCAGTTCTGGGGGCATCCTACAATGAGCAGTTCTTC. The chain is built from TRBV15 and TRBJ2-1, with a tentative D call TRBD1 (6 bases). Germline CDR1 LNHNV, CDR2 YYDKDF (reference sequence). Trimming removed 5 bases at V and 1 base at J, with 15 bases between. CDR3 length: 16 amino acids. Full variable domain (remainder filled in from reference TRBV15 and TRBJ2-1): DAMVIQNPRYQVTQFGKPVTLSCSQTLNHNVMYWYQQKSSQAPKLLFHYYDKDFNNEADTPDNFQSRRPNTSFCFLDIRSPGLGDTAMYLCATSPVLGASYNEQFFGPGTRLTVL.

This clone has just a few counts. Other DNA sequences from this sample encode an identical CDR3 as well. Written as DNA, the CDR3 is TGTGCCAGCAGCCTAACTAGCGGAGCTTACAATGAGCAGTTCTTC. It yields the protein CASSLTSGAYNEQFF. The genes are TRBV7-2 and TRBJ2-1; 8 nucleotides agree with TRBD2. The germline CDR1 and CDR2 sequences are SGHTA and FQGNSA. There are 15 residues in the CDR3. Unmatched junction bases numbered 7, after V lost 5 bases and J lost 4 bases.

In this sample, this clone turned up a few times. V and J are TRBV2 and TRBJ1-5, with a possible D match to TRBD1 (6 bases). The V gene lost 4 bases and the J gene lost 9 bases, with 10 bases spanning the gap. The CDR3 covers 12 residues. The germline V gene encodes CDR1 SNHLY and CDR2 FYNNEI. In DNA form, the CDR3 reads TGTGCCAGCAGTGGGGGGCCTTGGCCCCAGCATTTT. The encoded protein is CASSGGPWPQHF.

This clone has only a few counts. This chain links TRBV5-4 with TRBJ1-2; D is ambiguous. The CDR3 totals 14 residues. Germline values: CDR1 SGHNT, CDR2 YYREEE (reference sequence). Trimming left V 0 bases short and J 7 bases short, with 13 bases between. The CDR3 reads CASSLVGSETGYTF. For the CDR3, the DNA is TGTGCCAGCAGCTTGGTCGGTTCGGAAACTGGCTACACCTTC.

This clone has only a few counts. The rearrangement links TRBV19 to TRBJ1-5; a weak D match, TRBD1 (5 bases). Germline V gives CDR1 LNHDA, CDR2 SQIVND (reference sequence). The length of the CDR3 is 15 residues. V lost 0 bases and J lost 9, with 15 bases in between. This CDR3 reads CASSIEGNRQRPQHF. As DNA, the CDR3 is TGTGCCAGTAGTATAGAGGGGAACAGGCAAAGGCCCCAGCATTTT.

The chain employs TRBV4-2 and TRBJ1-1; TRBD1 might be the D (5 bases). Germline CDR1 LGHNA, CDR2 YNFKEQ. The V end lost 2 bases, the J end lost 0 bases, and 22 bases lay between the germline ends. The length of the CDR3 is 19 residues. For the CDR3, the DNA is TGTGCCAGCAGCCAATATCACCGTTTGGACAAAAAAATGAACACTGAAGCTTTCTTT. Its protein product is CASSQYHRLDKKMNTEAFF.

The chain couples TRBV7-2 to TRBJ2-5; D may be TRBD1 (5 bases). The CDR3 extends over 14 amino acids. Germline-derived CDR1 and CDR2 are SGHTA and FQGNSA. V was clipped by 1 base and J by 4 bases, with 10 bases between them. The DNA of the CDR3 is TGTGCCAGCAGCTTAGAAAGGGGCTCAGAGACCCAGTACTTC. The encoded protein is CASSLERGSETQYF.